This T cell receptor (beta chain) was sequenced during a study of blood T cells in healthy people across ages. Findings and caveats of the study: Roughly linearly, TCR beta diversity per million T cells fell as age increased.

A sample-barcoded 5' primer and a J-beta primer mix were used in a second PCR of roughly 6 to 11 cycles. TCRdb recomputed calls from the 5' RACE reads with MiXCR, one row per CDR3 protein. This sample has roughly 800,000 distinct CDR3 sequences, with roughly 35% found just once. The CDR3 sequence is 12 residues long. Germline CDR1 is DFQATT and CDR2 is SNEGSKA (reference sequence). This clonotype was observed many times. Its matching antigen is unknown. One junction end does not reproduce the germline sequence, and a read error may be involved. The chain joins TRBV20-1 to TRBJ2-3, with 7 bases that match TRBD1. The receptor was derived from a man between 18 and 35 years old in good health. What was sequenced was blood. This CDR3 is CSAGDREDTQYF. The CDR3 bases are TGCAGTGCTGGAGACAGGGAGGATACGCAGTATTTT.